Shown below are 9 T cell receptor beta chains from a single sample sequenced in a study of blood T cell repertoires in COVID-19 (TCRdb year 2020). The library was prepared using the immunoSEQ multiplex PCR assay. Imported from immuneACCESS, the table was reduced by TCRdb to in-frame sequences with V and J called. These copies leave out some clones; in studies compared against another copy, an unresolved V gene accounts for under half, and the cause of the remainder is not known. The sample contains about 82,000 clones, around 89% of them found a single time. Of the sample, roughly 1.2% is held by the ten largest clones. The sequenced material came from PBMCs or T cells enriched from blood (not recorded which). All receptors derive from a woman aged 45 to 65 with acute COVID-19.

The chain recombines TRBV30 with TRBJ2-1; 8 bases line up with TRBD2. Germline CDR1 is GTSNPN and CDR2 is SVGIG (reference sequence). Trimming cost V 8 bases and J 11 bases; bases outside gene matches: 23. The CDR3 is 16 residues long. The CDR3 DNA reads TGTGCCCGAAGCGGGAGAAGGGTGTCCGGTAAAACCCAGCAGTTCTTC. Translated: CARSGRRVSGKTQQFF.

The chain joins TRBV5-6 to TRBJ1-2; D unclear. The CDR3 is 14 amino acids. V lost 1 base and J lost 4, with 11 bases in between. Germline-derived CDR1 and CDR2 are SGHDT and YYEEEE. The CDR3 DNA reads TGTGCCAGCAGCTTGCAGGCGGGCGTCTATGGCTACACCTTC. Translating gives CASSLQAGVYGYTF.

The CDR3 DNA sequence: TGTGCCAGTAGTATAGGAGGAGGTACTGAAGCTTTCTTT. Translation gives CASSIGGGTEAFF. The chain recombines TRBV19 with TRBJ1-1; D unclear. Germline CDR1 reads LNHDA; CDR2 reads SQIVND (reference sequence). The CDR3 runs 13 residues. V was pared by 1 base and J by 5 bases, with 8 bases between.

The chain employs TRBV19 and TRBJ1-4; the D gene is possibly TRBD1 (6 bases). Trimming pared 8 bases from V and 8 bases from J, leaving 18 bases between. Germline CDR1 reads LNHDA; CDR2 reads SQIVND (reference sequence). There are 14 residues in the CDR3. The CDR3 sequence is CASLRGGDDEKLFF. The CDR3 bases are TGTGCCAGTTTACGGGGGGGCGACGACGAAAAACTGTTTTTT.

This clone was seen only once. The chain is built from TRBV11-3 and TRBJ2-7, with D uncertain. V was pared by 4 bases and J by 0 bases, with 10 bases between. Germline V gene sequence: CDR1 SGHNT, CDR2 YENEEA. This CDR3 is 14 amino acids long. CDR3 amino acids: CASSSQPSSYEQYF. In nucleotides, the CDR3 is TGTGCCAGCAGCTCTCAACCTAGCTCCTACGAGCAGTACTTC.

The rearrangement links TRBV11-2 to TRBJ2-1; perhaps TRBD2 as D (6 bases). The germline gives CDR1 SGHAT, CDR2 FQNNGV. Trimming cost V 5 bases and J 0 bases, with 11 bases left between them. The CDR3 spans 15 residues. The CDR3 nucleotides read TGTGCCAGCAGCCCAATAGCGGCCTCCTACAATGAGCAGTTCTTC. Protein sequence: CASSPIAASYNEQFF.

CDR3 sequence reads: CASSGPGQGNTEAFF. DNA of the CDR3: TGTGCCAGCAGCGGTCCGGGACAGGGGAACACTGAAGCTTTCTTT. The V gene is TRBV7-8, the J gene TRBJ1-1; 9 bases map to TRBD1. The J segment lost 1 base and the V segment lost 5 bases, leaving 5 bases of the junction unmatched. The CDR3 extends over 15 amino acids. Germline V gene lookup returns CDR1 SGHVS and CDR2 FQNEAQ.

This sequence joins TRBV9 and TRBJ1-1; tentatively, D is TRBD1 (6 bases). The CDR3 runs to 19 residues. Trimming stripped 0 bases from V and 4 bases from J, with 25 bases between. Germline V gives CDR1 SGDLS, CDR2 YYNGEE. CDR3 DNA: TGTGCCAGCAGCGTAGTAACCGACCGGGGGGGGGCGGTCGGCACTGAAGCTTTCTTT. Residues: CASSVVTDRGGAVGTEAFF.

The chain recombines TRBV11-2 with TRBJ1-4, with D possibly TRBD1 on 6 matching bases. Trimming took off 2 bases at V and 4 bases at J, with 14 bases between the two ends. Germline V CDR1 and CDR2: SGHAT, FQNNGV. There are 16 residues in the CDR3. In DNA, the CDR3 is TGTGCCAGCAGCTTATTCGGGGGGGCAGTTAATGAAAAACTGTTTTTT. Its protein product is CASSLFGGAVNEKLFF.